A selection of T cell receptor beta chains follows, all from one sample in a study of T cell changes during pregnancy in multiple sclerosis. Using immunoSEQ multiplex PCR, the repertoire was profiled, and TCRdb retains in-frame clones only, with some absent. The table lists over 30,000 clones, around 92% of them singletons. The material was CD4+ T cells from peripheral blood mononuclear cells, obtained in the third trimester of pregnancy. These receptors were obtained from a female donor with multiple sclerosis, enrolled in a pregnancy study. CDR3s include the opening cysteine and the closing phenylalanine or tryptophan. A D gene is named only where the DNA matches it firmly. Some rows have no size entry. The others give once, few or many, or a class for an expanded clone.

CDR3 length	V gene	D gene	clone size	J gene	CDR3 DNA	CDR3 protein
14	TRBV19	TRBD1	.	TRBJ2-4	TGTGCCAGTCAAGACAGGGGAGACAAAAACATTCAGTACTTC	CASQDRGDKNIQYF
14	TRBV30	TRBD1	.	TRBJ2-3	TGTGCCTGGACCATCAACAGGGGTACAGATACGCAGTATTTT	CAWTINRGTDTQYF
13	TRBV7-6	.	.	TRBJ2-3	TGTGCCAGCAGCCCCTTCCAGTTAGATACGCAGTATTTT	CASSPFQLDTQYF
13	TRBV28	TRBD1	.	TRBJ1-2	TGTGCCAGCAGGCCAGGGGGAGGTGGGGGCTACACCTTC	CASRPGGGGGYTF
15	TRBV7-9	TRBD1	.	TRBJ2-2	TGTGCCAGCAGTCGAAGGACAGGGGACACCGGGGAGCTGTTTTTT	CASSRRTGDTGELFF
14	TRBV7-2	TRBD1	.	TRBJ1-2	TGTGCCAGCAGCTTAACAGGGGCCGGCGGTGGCTACACCTTC	CASSLTGAGGGYTF
16	TRBV2	TRBD2	.	TRBJ2-7	TGTGCCAGCAGCGCCGAAGGGACTAGCGGGAGGAACGAGCAGTACTTC	CASSAEGTSGRNEQYF
14	TRBV7-3	TRBD2	.	TRBJ2-3	TGTGCCAGCAGCCCCGGGACTAACACAGATACGCAGTATTTT	CASSPGTNTDTQYF
15	TRBV5-6	.	once	TRBJ2-6	TGTGCCAGCAGCTCATTCGGCTCTGGGGCCAACGTCCTGACTTTC	CASSSFGSGANVLTF
14	TRBV2	.	.	TRBJ1-1	TGTGCCAGCAGTTTAATCGAGCGGAACACTGAAGCTTTCTTT	CASSLIERNTEAFF
15	TRBV5-4	.	.	TRBJ2-7	TGTGCCAGTCACTCCGGGACTGTGAACTCCTACGAGCAGTACTTC	CASHSGTVNSYEQYF
14	TRBV30	.	.	TRBJ1-5	TGTGCCTGGAATATGGGGGGAGCGAATCAGCCCCAGCATTTT	CAWNMGGANQPQHF
13	TRBV9	TRBD1	.	TRBJ1-1	TGTGCCAGCAGCACATATACAGGGGAGGTAGCTTTCTTT	CASSTYTGEVAFF
14	TRBV5-6	.	.	TRBJ2-7	TGTGCCAGCAGCTGGTCCCCCCAGCGCTACGAGCAGTACTTC	CASSWSPQRYEQYF
16	TRBV5-1	TRBD2	few	TRBJ2-3	TGCGCCAGCAGCCCACTGACTAGCGGGATAGCAGATACGCAGTATTTT	CASSPLTSGIADTQYF
14	TRBV19	.	.	TRBJ1-1	TGTGCCAGTAGTATCAGGGTCGGGAACACTGAAGCTTTCTTT	CASSIRVGNTEAFF
13	TRBV5-1	TRBD1	.	TRBJ2-7	TGCGCCAGCAGCGGGGACAGACCCTACGAGCAGTACTTC	CASSGDRPYEQYF
14	TRBV19	.	.	TRBJ2-5	TGTGCCAGTAGTATGAGGCATAACCAAGAGACCCAGTACTTC	CASSMRHNQETQYF
15	TRBV6-5	TRBD1	.	TRBJ1-2	TGTGCCAGCAGTTACTCGACAGGGGGCATATATGGCTACACCTTC	CASSYSTGGIYGYTF
12	TRBV30	.	.	TRBJ1-4	TGTGCCTGGGCCGTCGCACAAGAAAAACTGTTTTTT	CAWAVAQEKLFF
15	TRBV19	TRBD1	.	TRBJ1-5	TGTGCCAGTATTCCTACCGGGACAGACAATCAGCCCCAGCATTTT	CASIPTGTDNQPQHF
12	TRBV5-1	.	.	TRBJ1-1	TGCGCCAGCAGCACAGGGAACACTGAAGCTTTCTTT	CASSTGNTEAFF
15	TRBV6-5	.	.	TRBJ2-7	TGTGCCAGCAGTTCCCCAGGGCAGGGTTCCTACGAGCAGTACTTC	CASSSPGQGSYEQYF
15	TRBV29-1	TRBD1	.	TRBJ2-1	TGCAGCGTTGCACGGGACAGCAGCTCCTACAATGAGCAGTTCTTC	CSVARDSSSYNEQFF
13	TRBV21-1	.	once	TRBJ2-1	TGTGCCAGACAAGGTGGACAGCGTGGTGAGCAGTTCTTC	CARQGGQRGEQFF
14	TRBV4-1	.	.	TRBJ2-7	TGCGCCAGCAGCCAAGTCATCGGTTCGTACGAGCAGTACTTC	CASSQVIGSYEQYF
14	TRBV28	TRBD2	.	TRBJ2-1	TGTGCCAGCGGGGGGACTAGCGGGATAAATGAGCAGTTCTTC	CASGGTSGINEQFF
14	TRBV5-8	TRBD1	.	TRBJ2-7	TGTGCCAGCAGCCGGACAGGGGCTCCAAACGAGCAGTACTTC	CASSRTGAPNEQYF
16	TRBV5-1	TRBD2	.	TRBJ2-3	TGCGCCAGCAGCTTCCCAGCGGGATACGACACAGATACGCAGTATTTT	CASSFPAGYDTDTQYF
15	TRBV5-1	.	.	TRBJ2-7	TGCGCCAGCAGCTCTGGAGGCGGCGGTAACTACGAGCAGTACTTC	CASSSGGGGNYEQYF
14	TRBV5-1	TRBD1	.	TRBJ1-5	TGCGCCAGCAGCCCGGGACAGAGCAATCAGCCCCAGCATTTT	CASSPGQSNQPQHF
12	TRBV5-4	TRBD1	.	TRBJ2-7	TGTGCCAGCAGTCCCGGACAGGGGGTTTTGTACTTC	CASSPGQGVLYF
14	TRBV19	.	few	TRBJ2-2	TGTGCCAGTACCCGCCAGGGAAGGACCGGGGAGCTGTTTTTT	CASTRQGRTGELFF
14	TRBV5-1	.	.	TRBJ1-5	TGCGCCAGCAGCTCTGGAAGGTCCTGGGAGGCCCAGCATTTT	CASSSGRSWEAQHF
15	TRBV4-2	.	.	TRBJ2-3	TGTGCCAGCAGCCAAGAATGGGCTCTCACAGATACGCAGTATTTT	CASSQEWALTDTQYF
14	TRBV27	TRBD2	.	TRBJ2-2	TGTGCCAGCAGGTGGGACTACAGCACCGGGGAGCTGTTTTTT	CASRWDYSTGELFF
16	TRBV11-2	.	.	TRBJ2-3	TGTGCCAGCAGCTTAGCTCTCCTAACTAGCACAGATACGCAGTATTTT	CASSLALLTSTDTQYF
13	TRBV30	TRBD1	.	TRBJ2-7	TGTGCCTGGGGGGGGCAGGGGGCAGGCGAGCAGTACTTC	CAWGGQGAGEQYF
19	TRBV18	TRBD2	.	TRBJ2-5	TGTGCCAGCTCACCCACTGCGATTCGTAGCGGGAGGAACCAAGAGACCCAGTACTTC	CASSPTAIRSGRNQETQYF
17	TRBV9	.	.	TRBJ1-5	TGTGCCAGCAGCGGCCGTGTGACAGAAGATAGCAATCAGCCCCAGCATTTT	CASSGRVTEDSNQPQHF
15	TRBV28	TRBD2	.	TRBJ2-1	TGTGCCAGCAGTTTAGTAGCGGGAGTGGTTAATGAGCAGTTCTTC	CASSLVAGVVNEQFF
15	TRBV28	TRBD2	once	TRBJ2-7	TGTGCCAGCAGTACGGGACTAGCGGGTGTTGAGGAGCAGTACTTC	CASSTGLAGVEEQYF
14	TRBV27	.	once	TRBJ2-1	TGTGCCAGCAGTCGGCCGGGTTCCCCGCCTGGGCAGTTCTTC	CASSRPGSPPGQFF
14	TRBV5-1	.	.	TRBJ1-1	TGCGCCAGCAGCTCGGGTCTCGTGTCGGGTGAAGCTTTCTTT	CASSSGLVSGEAFF
17	TRBV30	.	.	TRBJ1-1	TGTGCCTGGAGTGTAGTACACACCGAGGTTGGTTTGTCTGAAGCTTTCTTT	CAWSVVHTEVGLSEAFF